The 9 T cell receptor beta chains presented below share a single source sample, sequenced in a study of T cell repertoires in cytomegalovirus infection (dated by TCRdb to about 2019). The sample's treatment or condition label, in plain terms: in vitro stimulation with specific CMV peptide epitopes to enrich CMV-specific T cells. No antigen has been identified for these receptors. The instrument given in TCRdb is Illumina HiSeq 1500. TCRdb reprocessed the public reads (quality trimming at Q25 with fastp, clone calling with MiXCR) and kept in-frame beta chains. Records with the same CDR3 protein are collapsed into one entry carrying the most frequent genes and DNA. Within this sample are some 71,000 distinct CDR3 sequences, with around 30% of them counted one time only. Of the sample, 45% to 75% falls within the top ten clones. The source material was CD8+ T cells from cultured PBMCs, sampled from culture after CMV antigen stimulation. Every receptor here comes from a human donor in good health (CMV status not recorded). Some clones in this sample may be carry-over from other donors' samples.

This clonotype was counted ten times or more. The V call is TRBV6-5, the J call TRBJ2-6, with D tentatively TRBD1 (5 bases). CDR1 is MNHEY, CDR2 SVGAGI, per germline. This CDR3 region has 16 residues. V was shortened by 0 bases and J by 0 bases, with 6 bases between the two germline ends. This CDR3 is CASSYSDSSGANVLTF. DNA of the CDR3: TGTGCCAGCAGTTACTCTGACAGCTCTGGGGCCAACGTCCTGACTTTC.

The chain couples TRBV12-3 or TRBV12-4 to TRBJ2-7; D gene uncertain. Trimming cost V 5 bases and J 3 bases, with 11 bases left between them. This CDR3 spans 13 amino acids. CDR3 DNA: TGTGCCAGCAGTCCAGACATTAACTACGAGCAGTACTTC. Protein product: CASSPDINYEQYF.

The table lists this clonotype with many counts. Here the CDR3 reads CASSLAGQGPDYGYTF. CDR3 nucleotides: TGTGCCAGCAGTTTAGCCGGGCAGGGCCCGGACTATGGCTACACCTTC. The chain combines TRBV12-3 or TRBV12-4 with TRBJ1-2, with a tentative D call TRBD1 (5 bases). Between the trimmed V and J ends, which lost 0 bases and 3 bases, there was a span of 14 bases. There are 16 residues in the CDR3.

The chain joins TRBV5-4 to TRBJ1-1, with 7 bases lining up with TRBD1. Germline CDR1 SGHNT, CDR2 YYREEE (reference sequence). The CDR3 has 13 residues. Trimming cost V 4 bases and J 11 bases; bases outside gene matches: 11. The CDR3 DNA is TGTGCCAGCAGCAGGTACAGGGGAACCTACGCTTTCTTT. Translated: CASSRYRGTYAFF.

This clonotype was picked up a small number of times. This rearrangement joins TRBV24-1 to TRBJ2-3, with 11 bases matching TRBD1. The ends lost 4 bases at V and 5 bases at J; junction bases unmatched: 13. The germline V gene has CDR1 KGHDR and CDR2 SFDVKD. The CDR3 consists of 18 residues. The CDR3 region is CATSDRNGQGAQGDTQYF. Written as DNA, the CDR3 is TGTGCCACCAGTGACCGAAATGGACAGGGGGCGCAAGGAGATACGCAGTATTTT.

This CDR3 reads CASQDRREEKLFF. CDR3 DNA: TGTGCCAGCCAGGACCGGCGCGAGGAAAAACTGTTTTTT. This chain uses TRBV6-5 with TRBJ1-4, with D unclear. From germline, CDR1 is MNHEY and CDR2 SVGAGI. The CDR3 covers 13 residues. Trimming removed 8 bases from V and 8 bases from J, with 15 bases in between.

This clonotype was detected a few times. The rearrangement joins TRBV6-6 to TRBJ2-7, with D uncertain. The germline V and J ends were trimmed by 0 bases and 2 bases, with 8 bases remaining between them. The germline V gene has CDR1 MNHNY and CDR2 SVGAGI (reference sequence). The CDR3 runs to 14 residues. Here the CDR3 DNA reads TGTGCCAGCAGTTACTCGACGTCTACCTACGAGCAGTACTTC. Its protein is CASSYSTSTYEQYF.

This clonotype occurred a few times. The CDR3 DNA follows: TGTGCCAGCAGTTTCCCCGGGGAAGCAGATACGCAGTATTTT. Translation gives CASSFPGEADTQYF. V usage is TRBV12-3 or TRBV12-4 and J usage is TRBJ2-3, with D possibly matching TRBD2 (5 bases). Trimming took off 3 bases at V and 4 bases at J, with 11 bases between the two ends. The CDR3 loop spans 14 amino acids.

V gene TRBV27 combines with J gene TRBJ2-5, with 7 bases fitting TRBD1. The germline V gene encodes CDR1 MNHEY and CDR2 SMNVEV (reference sequence). Unmatched junction bases numbered 9, after V lost 0 bases and J lost 5 bases. CDR3 length: 16 residues. The CDR3 protein is CASSLSLYQGEETQYF. CDR3 DNA sequence: TGTGCCAGCAGTTTATCCCTCTACCAGGGGGAGGAGACCCAGTACTTC.